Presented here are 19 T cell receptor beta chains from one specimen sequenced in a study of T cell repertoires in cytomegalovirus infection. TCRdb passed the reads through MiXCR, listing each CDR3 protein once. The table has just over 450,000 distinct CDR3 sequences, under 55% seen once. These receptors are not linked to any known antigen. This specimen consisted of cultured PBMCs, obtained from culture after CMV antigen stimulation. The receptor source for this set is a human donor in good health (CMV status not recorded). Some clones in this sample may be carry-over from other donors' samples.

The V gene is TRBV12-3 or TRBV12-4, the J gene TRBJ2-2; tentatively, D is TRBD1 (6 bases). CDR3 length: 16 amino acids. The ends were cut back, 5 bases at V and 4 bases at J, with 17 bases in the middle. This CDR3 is CASSPPAGQITGELFF. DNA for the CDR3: TGTGCCAGCAGTCCCCCGGCAGGACAGATCACCGGGGAGCTGTTTTTT.

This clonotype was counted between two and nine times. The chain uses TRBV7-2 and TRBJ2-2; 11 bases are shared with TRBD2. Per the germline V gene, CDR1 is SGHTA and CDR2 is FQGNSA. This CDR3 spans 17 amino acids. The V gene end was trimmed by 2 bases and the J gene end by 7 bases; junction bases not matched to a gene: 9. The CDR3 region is CASSLRGTSGGGGELFF. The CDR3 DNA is TGTGCCAGCAGCTTAAGGGGGACTAGCGGAGGAGGCGGGGAGCTGTTTTTT.

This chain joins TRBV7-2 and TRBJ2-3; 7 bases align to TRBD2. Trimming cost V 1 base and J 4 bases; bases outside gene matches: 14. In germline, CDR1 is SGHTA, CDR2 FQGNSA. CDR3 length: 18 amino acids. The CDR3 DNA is TGTGCCAGCAGCTTAGTTGGTGCAAGCGTGGGGGGGGCAGATACGCAGTATTTT. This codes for CASSLVGASVGGADTQYF.

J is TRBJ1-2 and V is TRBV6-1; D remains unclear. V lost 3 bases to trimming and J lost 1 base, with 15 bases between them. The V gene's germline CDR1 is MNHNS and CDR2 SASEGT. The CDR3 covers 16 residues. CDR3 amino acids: CASSERAASINYGYTF. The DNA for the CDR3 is TGTGCCAGCAGTGAGAGGGCAGCCAGCATTAACTATGGCTACACCTTC.

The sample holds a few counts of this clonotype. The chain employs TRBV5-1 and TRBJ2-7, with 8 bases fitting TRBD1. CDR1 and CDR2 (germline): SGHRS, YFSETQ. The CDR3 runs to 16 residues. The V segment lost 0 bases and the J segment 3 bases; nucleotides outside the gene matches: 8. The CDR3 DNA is TGCGCCAGCAGCTTGGGAACCGGGACAGGAAACTACGAGCAGTACTTC. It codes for CASSLGTGTGNYEQYF.

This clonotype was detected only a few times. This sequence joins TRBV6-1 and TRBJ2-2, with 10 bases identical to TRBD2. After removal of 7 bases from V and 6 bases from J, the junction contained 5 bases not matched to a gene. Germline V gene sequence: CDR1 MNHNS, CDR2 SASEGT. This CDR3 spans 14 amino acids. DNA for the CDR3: TGTGCCAGCACCGGACTAGCGGACGCCGGGGAGCTGTTTTTT. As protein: CASTGLADAGELFF.

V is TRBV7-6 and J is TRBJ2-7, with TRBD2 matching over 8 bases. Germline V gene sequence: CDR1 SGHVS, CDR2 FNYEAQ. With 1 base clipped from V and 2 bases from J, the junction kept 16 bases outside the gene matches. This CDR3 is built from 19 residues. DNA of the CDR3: TGTGCCAGCAGCTTAGAGCCGGAGGGGTTGGCGGGAGGCACCTACGAGCAGTACTTC. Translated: CASSLEPEGLAGGTYEQYF.

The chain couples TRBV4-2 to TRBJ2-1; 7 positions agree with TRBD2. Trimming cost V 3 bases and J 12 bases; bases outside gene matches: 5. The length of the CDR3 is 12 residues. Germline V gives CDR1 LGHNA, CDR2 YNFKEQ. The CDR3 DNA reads TGTGCCAGCAGCCACCGGGAGGCCTTGCAGTTCTTC. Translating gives CASSHREALQFF.

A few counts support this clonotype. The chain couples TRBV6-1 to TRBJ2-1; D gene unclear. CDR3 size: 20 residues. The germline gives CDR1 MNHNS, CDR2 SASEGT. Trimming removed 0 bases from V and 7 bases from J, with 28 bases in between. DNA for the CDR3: TGTGCCAGCAGTGAAGCCTCGGGCCGAATTTTGGGATGGCGACGGAATGAGCAGTTCTTC. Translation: CASSEASGRILGWRRNEQFF.

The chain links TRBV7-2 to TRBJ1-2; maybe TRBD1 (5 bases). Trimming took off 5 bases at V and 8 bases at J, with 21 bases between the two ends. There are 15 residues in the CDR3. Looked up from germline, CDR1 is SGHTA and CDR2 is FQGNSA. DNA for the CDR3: TGTGCCAGCAGCCCAATCGCGGAGGGGAATTTGGGCTACACCTTC. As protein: CASSPIAEGNLGYTF.

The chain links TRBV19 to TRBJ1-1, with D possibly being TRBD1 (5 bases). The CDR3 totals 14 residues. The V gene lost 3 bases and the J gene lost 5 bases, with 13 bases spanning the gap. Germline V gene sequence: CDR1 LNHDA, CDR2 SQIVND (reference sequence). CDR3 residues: CASSIRRGDTEAFF. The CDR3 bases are TGTGCCAGTAGTATTCGGCGAGGGGATACTGAAGCTTTCTTT. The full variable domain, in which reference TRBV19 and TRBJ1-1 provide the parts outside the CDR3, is DGGITQSPKYLFRKEGQNVTLSCEQNLNHDAMYWYRQDPGQGLRLIYYSQIVNDFQKGDIAEGYSVSREKKESFPLTVTSAQKNPTAFYLCASSIRRGDTEAFFGQGTRLTVV.

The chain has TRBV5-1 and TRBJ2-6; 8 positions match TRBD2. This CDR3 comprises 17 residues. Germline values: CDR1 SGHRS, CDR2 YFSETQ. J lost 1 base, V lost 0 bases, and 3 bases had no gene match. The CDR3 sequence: CASSLAGGVSGANVLTF. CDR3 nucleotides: TGCGCCAGCAGCTTGGCCGGGGGGGTGTCTGGGGCCAACGTCCTGACTTTC.

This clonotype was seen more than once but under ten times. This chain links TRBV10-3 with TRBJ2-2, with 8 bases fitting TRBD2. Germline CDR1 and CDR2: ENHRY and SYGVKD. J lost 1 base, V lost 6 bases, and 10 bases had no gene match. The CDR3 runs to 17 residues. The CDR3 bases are TGTGCCATCAGCCCCCGTGTAAGCGGGGGGAACACCGGGGAGCTGTTTTTT. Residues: CAISPRVSGGNTGELFF.

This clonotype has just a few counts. The CDR3 sequence is CAISEQGGTEAFF. In nucleotides, the CDR3 is TGTGCCATCAGTGAGCAAGGAGGGACTGAAGCTTTCTTT. This rearrangement joins TRBV10-3 to TRBJ1-1; no firm D call. The germline V and J ends were trimmed by 2 bases and 5 bases, with 9 bases remaining between them. Germline loops: CDR1 ENHRY, CDR2 SYGVKD. This CDR3 has 13 residues.

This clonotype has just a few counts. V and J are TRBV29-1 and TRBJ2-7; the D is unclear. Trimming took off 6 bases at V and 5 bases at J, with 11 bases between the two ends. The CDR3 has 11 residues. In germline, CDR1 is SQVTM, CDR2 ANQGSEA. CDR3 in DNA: TGCAGCGTCCTTCATGGGGACGAGCAGTACTTC. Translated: CSVLHGDEQYF.

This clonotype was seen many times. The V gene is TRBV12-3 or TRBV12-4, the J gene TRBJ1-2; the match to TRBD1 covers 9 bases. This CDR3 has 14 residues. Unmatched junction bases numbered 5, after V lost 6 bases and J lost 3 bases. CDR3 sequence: CASRSRDRDYGYTF. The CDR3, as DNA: TGTGCCAGCAGGTCCCGGGACAGGGACTATGGCTACACCTTC.

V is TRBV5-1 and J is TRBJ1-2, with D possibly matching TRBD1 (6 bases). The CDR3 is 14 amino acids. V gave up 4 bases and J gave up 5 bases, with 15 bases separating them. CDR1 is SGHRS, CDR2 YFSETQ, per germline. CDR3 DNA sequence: TGCGCCAGCAGCCCCCAAGGACAGCCTTATGGCTACACCTTC. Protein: CASSPQGQPYGYTF.

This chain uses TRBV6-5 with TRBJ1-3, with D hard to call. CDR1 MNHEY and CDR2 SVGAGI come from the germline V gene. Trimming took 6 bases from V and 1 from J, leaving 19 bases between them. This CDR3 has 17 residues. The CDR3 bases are TGTGCCAGCAGCACCTACCCGGACGGGAGGTCTGGAAACACCATATATTTT. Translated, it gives CASSTYPDGRSGNTIYF.

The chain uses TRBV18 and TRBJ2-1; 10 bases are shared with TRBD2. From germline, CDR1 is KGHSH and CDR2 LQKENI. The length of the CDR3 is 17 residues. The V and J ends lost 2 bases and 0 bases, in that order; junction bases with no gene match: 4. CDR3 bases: TGTGCCAGCTCACCAACTAGCGGGGAGAGCTCCTACAATGAGCAGTTCTTC. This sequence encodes CASSPTSGESSYNEQFF.